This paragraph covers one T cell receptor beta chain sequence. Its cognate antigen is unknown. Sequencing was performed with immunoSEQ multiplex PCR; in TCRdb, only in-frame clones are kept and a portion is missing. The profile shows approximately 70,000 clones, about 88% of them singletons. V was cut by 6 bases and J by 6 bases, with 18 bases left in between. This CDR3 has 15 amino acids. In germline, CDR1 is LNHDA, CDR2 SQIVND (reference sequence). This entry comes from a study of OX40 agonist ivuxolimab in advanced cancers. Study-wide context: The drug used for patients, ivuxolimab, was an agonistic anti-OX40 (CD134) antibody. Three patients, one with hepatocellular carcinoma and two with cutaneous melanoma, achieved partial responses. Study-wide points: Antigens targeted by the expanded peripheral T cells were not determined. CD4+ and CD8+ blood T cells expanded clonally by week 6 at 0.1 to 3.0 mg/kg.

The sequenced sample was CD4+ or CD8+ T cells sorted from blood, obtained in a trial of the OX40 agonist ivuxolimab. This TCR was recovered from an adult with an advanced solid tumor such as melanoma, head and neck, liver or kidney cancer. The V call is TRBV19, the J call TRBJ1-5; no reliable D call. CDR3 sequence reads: CASSDSGVPGQPQHF. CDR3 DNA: TGTGCCAGTAGCGATTCCGGTGTCCCCGGTCAGCCCCAGCATTTT. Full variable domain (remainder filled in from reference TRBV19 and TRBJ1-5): DGGITQSPKYLFRKEGQNVTLSCEQNLNHDAMYWYRQDPGQGLRLIYYSQIVNDFQKGDIAEGYSVSREKKESFPLTVTSAQKNPTAFYLCASSDSGVPGQPQHFGDGTRLSIL.